This passage covers 14 T cell receptor beta chains from one sample sequenced in a study of spatial heterogeneity in lung cancer. TCRdb reanalysed the 5' RACE reads using MiXCR and keeps one entry per CDR3 protein. This sample has some 39,000 distinct CDR3 sequences; approximately 6.3% occur once, and the top ten carry about 40%. Time point given: sample taken at primary tumor resection. The sequenced sample was PBMCs, obtained at surgery. These receptor sequences come from a female donor with early-stage non-small cell lung cancer.

This chain links TRBV20-1 with TRBJ2-7, with TRBD2 matching over 7 bases. V shed 6 bases, J shed 6 bases, and the junction held 14 bases outside the gene matches. Germline V lookup: CDR1 DFQATT, CDR2 SNEGSKA (reference sequence). This CDR3 has 14 residues. CDR3 residues: CSARSGLPSREQYF. CDR3 in DNA: TGCAGTGCGCGCTCGGGACTACCGTCCCGCGAGCAGTACTTC.

Only a few counts were recorded for this clonotype. The rearrangement uses TRBV10-3 and TRBJ2-3, with D uncertain. The CDR3 is made up of 14 amino acids. Germline V gene data show CDR1 as ENHRY and CDR2 as SYGVKD. Trimming removed 2 bases at V and 0 bases at J, with 6 bases between. CDR3 nucleotides: TGTGCCATCAGTGAGATGGGAAGCACAGATACGCAGTATTTT. Its protein product is CAISEMGSTDTQYF.

This clonotype was found many times. J is TRBJ2-7 and V is TRBV10-3; 8 nucleotides align to TRBD2. The CDR3 is made up of 13 amino acids. Germline V gene sequence: CDR1 ENHRY, CDR2 SYGVKD. Trimming at V came to 4 bases and at J to 3 bases, leaving 2 bases not matched to a gene. This CDR3 is CAISAGGGYEQYF. Written as DNA, the CDR3 is TGTGCCATCAGTGCCGGGGGGGGCTACGAGCAGTACTTC.

This clonotype was seen repeatedly, ten times or more. This chain connects TRBV29-1 to TRBJ2-3; tentatively, D is TRBD1 or TRBD2 (5 bases each). The V end lost 4 bases, the J end lost 1 base, and 18 bases lay between the germline ends. The CDR3 extends over 16 amino acids. Germline loops: CDR1 SQVTM, CDR2 ANQGSEA. The CDR3: CSVVGARYGGTDTQYF. CDR3 DNA sequence: TGCAGCGTTGTTGGGGCGCGGTACGGGGGCACAGATACGCAGTATTTT.

This clonotype has at least ten counts. The genes are TRBV24-1 and TRBJ2-5, with 11 nucleotides matching TRBD2. This CDR3 contains 17 residues. Trimming took 3 bases from V and 3 from J; bases not matched to a gene: 8. The germline V gene encodes CDR1 KGHDR and CDR2 SFDVKD. As DNA, the CDR3 is TGTGCCACCAGTGATGTCGGGACTAGCGGCGAGAAAGAGACCCAGTACTTC. Amino acid sequence: CATSDVGTSGEKETQYF.

This clonotype was observed many times. The V gene is TRBV6-2 or TRBV6-3, the J gene TRBJ1-2; no definite D call. Between the trimmed V and J ends, which lost 6 bases and 6 bases, there was a span of 17 bases. This CDR3 spans 14 amino acids. CDR1 and CDR2 from the germline V gene are MNHEY and SVGEGT. The DNA of the CDR3 is TGTGCCAGCAGACCTCGGGCTCGAAAGGATGGCTACACCTTC. Amino acids: CASRPRARKDGYTF.

This clonotype has only a few counts. V is TRBV12-3 or TRBV12-4 and J is TRBJ1-2; D remains ambiguous. V lost 5 bases, J lost 8 bases, and 9 bases lay in between. The CDR3 consists of 11 residues. CDR3 sequence: CASSLSGGYTF. DNA of the CDR3: TGTGCCAGCAGTCTGAGCGGCGGCTACACCTTC.

This clonotype was detected many times. This chain joins TRBV2 and TRBJ1-6; D gene unclear. This CDR3 is 18 amino acids long. Germline V gives CDR1 SNHLY, CDR2 FYNNEI. V lost 5 bases and J lost 0, with 17 bases in between. The CDR3 sequence: CASSKEGLLSSYNSPLHF. The CDR3 region has the DNA TGTGCCAGCAGTAAAGAAGGACTGCTGAGCTCCTATAATTCACCCCTCCACTTT.

This clonotype has ten or more counts. The rearrangement joins TRBV29-1 to TRBJ2-2, with 10 bases identical to TRBD2. Germline-derived CDR1 and CDR2 are SQVTM and ANQGSEA. CDR3 size: 16 residues. The J segment lost 5 bases and the V segment lost 6 bases, leaving 12 bases of the junction unmatched. In nucleotides, the CDR3 is TGCAGCGTCCCCGACGGGACTAGCGCGGGGACCGGGGAGCTGTTTTTT. Translated, it gives CSVPDGTSAGTGELFF.

The J gene is TRBJ1-6, the V gene TRBV7-9; 8 bases are shared with TRBD1. The CDR3 covers 14 residues. J was trimmed by 7 bases and V by 5 bases; bases with no gene match: 4. Germline V lookup: CDR1 SEHNR, CDR2 FQNEAQ (reference sequence). Written as DNA, the CDR3 is TGTGCCAGCAGCCCACAGGGGGGAAATTCACCCCTCCACTTT. Translating it yields CASSPQGGNSPLHF.

This clonotype occurred many times. The gene calls are TRBV2 and TRBJ1-3, with TRBD1 as a possible D gene (5 bases). The ends were cut back, 8 bases at V and 4 bases at J, with 12 bases in the middle. The CDR3 is 13 amino acids. The germline gives CDR1 SNHLY, CDR2 FYNNEI. The CDR3 loop reads CASAGEGGNTIYF. The CDR3 DNA sequence: TGTGCCAGCGCGGGGGAAGGCGGAAACACCATATATTTT. The full variable domain, in which reference TRBV2 and TRBJ1-3 provide the parts outside the CDR3, is EPEVTQTPSHQVTQMGQEVILRCVPISNHLYFYWYRQILGQKVEFLVSFYNNEISEKSEIFDDQFSVERPDGSNFTLKIRSTKLEDSAMYFCASAGEGGNTIYFGEGSWLTVV.

V gene TRBV6-5 combines with J gene TRBJ1-2; the D gene is possibly TRBD1 (6 bases). Germline loops: CDR1 MNHEY, CDR2 SVGAGI. V lost 6 bases, J lost 8 bases, and 22 bases lay in between. The CDR3 is made up of 15 amino acids. As DNA, the CDR3 is TGTGCCAGCAGCCTAACAACAACAGGGATGGCGGGCTACACCTTC. Protein sequence: CASSLTTTGMAGYTF.

In this sample, this clonotype turned up a few times. The V and J genes are TRBV30 and TRBJ1-1; no clear D. V lost 3 bases and J 2 bases, leaving 16 bases between the germline ends. The CDR3 loop spans 15 amino acids. Germline values: CDR1 GTSNPN, CDR2 SVGIG (reference sequence). CDR3 region: CAWSPLGQSNTEAFF. The CDR3 nucleotides are TGTGCCTGGAGCCCACTCGGGCAGTCAAACACTGAAGCTTTCTTT. Drawing the rest from reference TRBV30 and TRBJ1-1, the complete variable domain is SQTIHQWPATLVQPVGSPLSLECTVEGTSNPNLYWYRQAAGRGLQLLFYSVGIGQISSEVPQNLSASRPQDRQFILSSKKLLLSDSGFYLCAWSPLGQSNTEAFFGQGTRLTVV.

At least ten counts were recorded for this clonotype. The rearrangement joins TRBV29-1 to TRBJ1-1, with D perhaps TRBD1 (5 bases). The germline V gene has CDR1 SQVTM and CDR2 ANQGSEA. V was shortened by 4 bases and J by 5 bases, with 14 bases between the two germline ends. The CDR3 totals 13 residues. CDR3 region: CSVAETAGTEAFF. The CDR3 DNA follows: TGCAGCGTTGCCGAGACAGCGGGGACTGAAGCTTTCTTT.